This TCR beta chain emerged from a study of molecular identifiers for immune sequencing clone quantification. Study-level findings and limits: Among 800,000 to 1,000,000 naive cells, spiked Jurkat TCR RNA from a single cell was reportedly detectable.

Between roughly 20,000 and 1,100,000 sorted cells, with 10%, 30% or 50% RNA, yielded naive CD8 libraries. As CD8+CD4-CCR7+CD45RA+ cells, naive CD8 T cells were sorted. The V and J ends lost 3 bases and 6 bases respectively, with 9 bases between them. The CDR3 runs 12 residues. Germline CDR1 LNHDA, CDR2 SQIVND (reference sequence). With listed TCR primers and previously described methods, bulk TCR libraries were prepared. MiXCR was run by TCRdb on the PCR reads, yielding one entry per CDR3 protein. The table records about 54,000 distinct CDR3 sequences, less than 25% of them present only once. As regards this clonotype: Its matching antigen is unknown.

The material sequenced was naive CD8+ T cells from blood, with Jurkat cell RNA spiked in. Subset specified: FACS-sorted CD8+CD4-CCR7+CD45RA+ naive T cells. V is TRBV19 and J is TRBJ2-7; D perhaps matches TRBD1 (5 bases). The sequence was collected from a human donor in good health. Some libraries in this study had Jurkat cell RNA spiked in. This CDR3 is CASSIGRGEQYF. The CDR3 DNA reads TGTGCCAGTAGTATCGGAAGGGGCGAGCAGTACTTC.